The entry below describes one TCR beta chain. Its antigen is currently unknown. The data were taken from a study of T cell repertoires in ileal Crohn's disease. Study-level results: Sorted CD8 T cells held more high-frequency clones than CD4. Clonal expansions were more frequent in active smokers than non-smokers at surgery.

Produced via immunoSEQ multiplex PCR; TCRdb's table is partial and in-frame only. Here the sample spans about 14,000 clones, 65% to 85% being singletons. The sequenced sample consisted of ileal tissue. The origin of this receptor is an adult with Crohn's disease.

CDR3 amino acids: CASSLEAGGNIQYF. The CDR3 DNA reads TGTGCCAGCAGCTTAGAAGCGGGGGGAAACATTCAGTACTTC. V is TRBV7-6 and J is TRBJ2-4, with 9 bases fitting TRBD2. This CDR3 is built from 14 residues. Unmatched junction bases numbered 1, after V lost 1 base and J lost 6 bases. The germline gives CDR1 SGHVS, CDR2 FNYEAQ.